The entry below describes one T cell receptor (beta chain). Antigen: not known. Negative isolation was used for CD8+ and CD4+ T cells and FACS enrichment for TEMRA cells. This record comes from a study of CD8 T cells in Susac syndrome. The study's findings and limits: Acknowledgment was made by the study that its TCR sequencing and HLA analysis involved a relatively small number of individuals.

cDNA came from roughly 0.47 to 1 ug RNA primed by random hexamers. The CDR3 of TCR beta was amplified by immunoSEQ multiplex PCR across 54 Vbeta and 13 Jbeta. TCRdb itself ran the immunoSEQ multiplex PCR reads through MiXCR, one entry per CDR3 protein. The table lists just over 300,000 distinct CDR3 sequences, about 92% of them singletons. Germline V gene lookup returns CDR1 MGHRA and CDR2 YSYEKL. CDR3 length: 16 residues. Trimming took 3 bases from V and 3 from J; bases not matched to a gene: 9. Material: CD4+ T cells from PBMCs. The chain combines TRBV4-1 with TRBJ2-7; 9 bases map to TRBD2. The TCR was taken from a human donor with multiple sclerosis. The CDR3 loop reads CASSQWGGRANYEQYF. The CDR3 bases are TGCGCCAGCAGCCAGTGGGGCGGGAGGGCCAACTACGAGCAGTACTTC.